The T cell receptor (beta chain) under discussion was sequenced for a study of blood T cell repertoires in COVID-19 (dated by TCRdb to about 2020). At the level of the whole study: Collaborator samples came from the United States, Italy and Spain and covered acute and convalescent phases of COVID-19. The material from the prospective study consisted of cDNA or gDNA derived from T cells, B-cell-depleted T cells, or PBMCs. Deeply sampled blood TCRbeta repertoires from subjects exposed to, actively infected with, or recovered from COVID-19 were included in the dataset. The repertoires were released in a freely available public database meant as a resource for research on the immune response to SARS-CoV-2. Samples were obtained from the ongoing ImmuneRACE study (first 160 participants) and from 1,254 subjects provided by 6 global collaborators. The sample metadata nearly always contained a de-identified subject ID, COVID-19 status, age in years and sex. Where available, HLA class I and class II types were obtained from metadata supplied by the sample provider rather than from assay-based typing. General study outcomes and caveats: How much clinical and demographic metadata was included differed by source and by participant, and the metadata was provided uncurated.

The immunoSEQ Assay, a bias-controlled multiplex PCR, was used to amplify TCRbeta CDR3 regions from genomic DNA. Turning to the authors' computational methods: Nucleated cell counts per sample were estimated from amplification of reference gene primers within the assay. Sequence reads were collapsed and filtered to measure the absolute abundance of every unique TCRbeta CDR3 rearrangement. Productive Simpson clonality was computed per sample as the square root of Simpson's diversity index over productive rearrangements. The source is immuneACCESS, and TCRdb retained only in-frame sequences with V and J called. Part of the clones is not carried over; for the studies checked, unresolved V genes explain less than half of this, and the remainder is unexplained. V and J calls and clone size are as listed in that table; D and trimming were resolved from the DNA. This sample holds 250,000 or so clones; around nine tenths were observed only once. More than 6.5% of the sample comes from the top ten.

Concerning this clone: What this receptor recognizes is not known. Base qualities are not provided; no much larger clone lies one nucleotide away.

Whole blood was collected in K2EDTA tubes by collaborating institutions according to the institutions' own protocols. For TCRbeta analysis, collaborators shipped samples in one of three forms: frozen whole blood, isolated PBMCs, or DNA extracted from either of those sample types. CDR1 MGHRA and CDR2 YSYEKL are derived from the germline V gene. The CDR3 sequence holds 14 residues, the cysteine and phenylalanine included. The only DNA kept is the CDR3, 42 bases in frame from the first base. The germline ends are 11 bases apart after V is trimmed by 0 bases and J by 5 bases. The clonotype originates from a woman in her seventies with active or convalescent COVID-19. The sequencing sample was made of peripheral blood. Rearrangement joined TRBV4-1 to TRBJ2-7; no D gene call is confident. The nucleotide sequence reads TGCGCCAGCAGCCAAGAACCGAGCGCTAACGAGCAGTACTTC. Its protein reads: CASSQEPSANEQYF.